This TCR beta chain was observed in a study of shared clonotypes between healthy human individuals. The CDR3 consists of 12 residues. Germline V gene sequence: CDR1 SSHAT, CDR2 FNYEAQ (reference sequence). Clones were read by immunoSEQ multiplex PCR, and TCRdb kept only the in-frame ones, dropping some. The table includes roughly 2.5 million clones, over 85% detected once. Overall study results and limits: Depth was large, yet rarefaction showed that sorted-subset sequencing was incomplete. Relative to their counterparts shared across all four donors, non-shared clonotypes exhibited diminished generation probabilities. The sole specimen, blood, was sampled, and tissue repertoires likely differ. Estimated richness was generally greater in naive than memory subsets.

Remarks on this clone: Antigen unknown. A junction end diverges from the germline sequence, so it may reflect a read error.

The material sequenced was naive CD4+ T cells sorted from blood. Indicated subset: CD45RA+ positively selected. The rearrangement links TRBV7-7 to TRBJ2-2, with unresolved D. This clonotype was obtained from a man aged 18 to 30 in good health. This CDR3 is CASSLATGELFF. The DNA for the CDR3 is TGTGCTAGCAGCTTGGCTACCGGGGAGCTGTTTTTT. The full variable domain, rest sourced from reference TRBV7-7 and TRBJ2-2, is GAGVSQSPRYKVTKRGQDVTLRCDPISSHATLYWYQQALGQGPEFLTYFNYEAQPDKSGLPSDRFSAERPEGSISTLTIQRTEQRDSAMYRCASSLATGELFFGEGSRLTVL.